This T cell receptor beta chain was observed in a study of regulatory T cells in long-lasting Graves disease. In its sample, this clonotype was seen many times. Arm-PCR of CDR3 regions and iRepertoire HTBI primers were used to build TCR beta libraries. MiXCR, run by TCRdb on the multiplex PCR reads, gives a single entry per CDR3 protein. Of more than 450,000 distinct CDR3 sequences listed, 12% were seen once; the top ten hold over 7%. Specified time point: newly diagnosed GD, antithyroid drugs for less than 3 months. RNA isolated from PBMCs was used to make the TCR library. The same data also contributed to another study, on T cells in Graves' hyperthyroidism and ophthalmopathy.

This receptor was obtained from a young woman with Graves disease. The source material was peripheral blood mononuclear cells (PBMCs), sampled at new diagnosis, from a patient treated with antithyroid drugs.

The CDR3 DNA sequence: TGTGCCAGCAGTCCTCGGGGGTTGGCGTACGAGCAGTACTTC. Amino acids: CASSPRGLAYEQYF. The chain recombines TRBV6-2 or TRBV6-3 with TRBJ2-7, with D tentatively TRBD2 (6 bases). V lost 5 bases, J lost 4 bases, and 15 bases lay in between. Germline values: CDR1 MNHEY, CDR2 SVGEGT. This CDR3 is 14 amino acids long.